Listed below are T cell receptor beta chains from one sample, sequenced in a study of early T cells in non-severe SARS-CoV-2 infection. TCRdb ran MiXCR on the 5' RACE reads and lists one entry per CDR3 protein. There are 75,000 to 100,000 distinct CDR3 sequences in the sample; 15% occur only once, and less than 6% lies in the top ten. Sequencing was carried out using whole blood. The source of these receptors is an adult who was a healthcare worker with PCR-confirmed SARS-CoV-2 infection or an uninfected control (not recorded which). CDR3s include the opening cysteine and the closing phenylalanine or tryptophan.

j_call v_call cdr3_aa
TRBJ2-1 TRBV12-3/TRBV12-4 CASSLAGPHNEQFF
TRBJ2-1 TRBV14 CASSQAGTSGIAEQFF
TRBJ2-1 TRBV7-9 CASSDATEQFF
TRBJ2-1 TRBV2 CASSDGSHNEQFF
TRBJ2-2 TRBV5-4 CASSLEVAGGGELFF
TRBJ2-7 TRBV9 CASSVGLPAYYEQYF
TRBJ2-1 TRBV4-1 CASSQVTGTRGHEQFF
TRBJ2-2 TRBV10-3 CAISDGRVLPGELFF
TRBJ1-1 TRBV6-4 CASSDSLGGVAFF
TRBJ2-1 TRBV6-2/TRBV6-3 CASASGVYNEQFF
TRBJ2-7 TRBV28 CASSFRAGDEQYF
TRBJ1-1 TRBV9 CASSADTGTGAFF
TRBJ2-2 TRBV7-9 CASSRTSGRTGELFF
TRBJ2-3 TRBV29-1 CSVGPRGADTQYF
TRBJ2-5 TRBV6-2/TRBV6-3 CASTSAGAWETQYF
TRBJ2-2 TRBV28 CASHPLADYTGELFF
TRBJ1-2 TRBV29-1 CSVVGRTGAGYTF
TRBJ2-1 TRBV19 CASKLGLAGNNEQFF
TRBJ1-2 TRBV10-3 CAISGPGGGYTF
TRBJ2-2 TRBV10-3 CAISGRQNTGELFF
TRBJ1-5 TRBV11-2 CASSLGADRSPRWPQHF
TRBJ2-2 TRBV24-1 CATSDGATGELFF
TRBJ2-7 TRBV20-1 CSAHGTSGRTYEQYF
TRBJ2-1 TRBV6-5 CASRRRALWHEQFF
TRBJ2-1 TRBV10-3 CAIEAGMHGEQFF
TRBJ2-7 TRBV7-9 CASSLLDGYEQYF
TRBJ2-4 TRBV9 CASSVGLAKNIQYF
TRBJ1-1 TRBV5-4 CASSLGGLLMNTEAFF
TRBJ2-2 TRBV24-1 CATSAPGGTGELFF
TRBJ1-1 TRBV6-5 CASSYFRGTEAFF
TRBJ1-2 TRBV2 CASQGQGTSGYTF
TRBJ1-5 TRBV14 CASSGGFNQPQHF
TRBJ2-7 TRBV5-4 CASSFKGSQQYF
TRBJ1-6 TRBV2 CASSEAPSPLHF
TRBJ2-1 TRBV5-4 CASSLGLNNEQFF
TRBJ1-5 TRBV30 CAWSLDSNQPQHF
TRBJ2-7 TRBV29-1 CSATSGRDYEQYF
TRBJ1-2 TRBV18 CASSAGQAYGYTF
TRBJ2-1 TRBV28 CASSTGRAGYNEQFF
TRBJ2-5 TRBV29-1 CSAYWGTGSQETQYF
TRBJ2-1 TRBV30 CAWSGVGEQFF
TRBJ2-5 TRBV6-5 CASSYSPTAQETQYF
TRBJ2-7 TRBV9 CASSVGWGTDYEQYF
TRBJ1-1 TRBV4-1 CASSLQVREGTEAFF
TRBJ1-4 TRBV7-2 CASSLQPSLGEKLFF
TRBJ1-1 TRBV27 CASSLSTITEAFF
TRBJ2-7 TRBV11-2 CASSPDGTYEQYF
TRBJ2-4 TRBV3-1 CASSQERQAKNIQYF
TRBJ2-5 TRBV5-1 CASSDDGTVETQYF
TRBJ2-7 TRBV18 CASSPPGRGPSEQYF
TRBJ2-1 TRBV7-9 CASSFRLAGDNEQFF
TRBJ2-3 TRBV14 CASSQGPGLAGTDTQYF
TRBJ2-1 TRBV24-1 CATSDFSPEGAYNEQFF
TRBJ2-3 TRBV12-3/TRBV12-4 CASNAVGTTQYF
TRBJ2-1 TRBV7-6 CASSLGLFNEQFF
TRBJ1-4 TRBV19 CASSWDRTVATNEKLFF
TRBJ2-2 TRBV19 CASSIAGTRELFF